A selection of T cell receptor beta chains follows, all from one sample in a study of OX40 agonist ivuxolimab in advanced cancers. Measured with immunoSEQ multiplex PCR; TCRdb has only the in-frame clones, and not every one. In the table there are around 80,000 clones, 80% to 90% of which are singletons. The sample consisted of CD4+ or CD8+ T cells sorted from blood, taken in a trial of the OX40 agonist ivuxolimab. These receptors originate from an adult with an advanced solid tumor such as melanoma, head and neck, liver or kidney cancer. Both conserved end residues are part of each CDR3. D genes are given only for firm matches. Clone size is stated in some rows and not others, as once, few, many or a class when expanded.

len,d_gene,abundance,v_gene,j_gene,CDR3aa,CDR3nt
15,TRBD2,.,TRBV6-5,TRBJ2-7,CASSRNGWLAGEQYF,TGTGCCAGCAGTCGTAATGGGTGGCTAGCGGGGGAGCAGTACTTC
13,.,.,TRBV28,TRBJ1-1,CASSLGGEGEAFF,TGTGCCAGCAGTTTAGGGGGGGAGGGTGAAGCTTTCTTT
12,TRBD2,once,TRBV18,TRBJ2-1,CASSPLAGALFF,TGTGCCAGCTCACCACTAGCGGGGGCATTGTTCTTC
15,.,once,TRBV18,TRBJ2-2,CASSPPRANTGELFF,TGTGCCAGCTCCCCCCCCAGGGCGAACACCGGGGAGCTGTTTTTT
15,TRBD1,once,TRBV5-4,TRBJ1-2,CASTPSGTGIYGYTF,TGTGCCAGCACCCCGTCCGGGACAGGGATCTATGGCTACACCTTC
13,.,.,TRBV29-1,TRBJ2-1,CSVGLFTSDEQFF,TGCAGCGTCGGACTCTTCACGAGCGATGAGCAGTTCTTC
15,.,.,TRBV6-1,TRBJ1-1,CASSFGGVKNTEAFF,TGTGCCAGCAGTTTTGGGGGGGTCAAAAACACTGAAGCTTTCTTT
17,TRBD1,.,TRBV28,TRBJ1-1,CASSGEGQGAGRTEAFF,TGTGCCAGCAGTGGGGAGGGACAGGGGGCTGGTCGGACTGAAGCTTTCTTT
12,.,.,TRBV27,TRBJ2-1,CASSLLGFEQFF,TGTGCCAGCAGTTTATTGGGGTTTGAGCAGTTCTTC
16,TRBD1,.,TRBV7-8,TRBJ1-1,CASSKHPTGLNTEAFF,TGTGCCAGCAGCAAACATCCGACAGGGCTGAACACTGAAGCTTTCTTT
14,.,.,TRBV6-5,TRBJ1-4,CASSSQGRNEKLFF,TGTGCCAGCAGTTCACAGGGAAGGAATGAAAAACTGTTTTTT
16,.,.,TRBV10-1,TRBJ2-1,CASSERRAGSYNEQFF,TGCGCCAGCAGTGAACGGAGAGCGGGTTCCTACAATGAGCAGTTCTTC
15,.,.,TRBV6-6,TRBJ1-4,CASSEQGATNEKLFF,TGTGCCAGCAGCGAACAGGGCGCAACTAATGAAAAACTGTTTTTT
18,TRBD2,.,TRBV10-3,TRBJ2-5,CAISESGLAGGHQETQYF,TGTGCCATCAGTGAGTCCGGTCTAGCGGGGGGACATCAAGAGACCCAGTACTTC
14,.,.,TRBV18,TRBJ2-3,CASSLLDNSDTQYF,TGTGCCAGCTCACTTTTGGATAATTCAGATACGCAGTATTTT
18,TRBD2,.,TRBV7-8,TRBJ2-1,CASSYDTAGTSGIYEQFF,TGTGCCAGCAGCTACGATACCGCCGGGACTAGCGGTATCTATGAGCAGTTCTTC
16,.,.,TRBV9,TRBJ2-3,CASSSRAGGSTDTQYF,TGTGCCAGCAGCTCAAGAGCTGGGGGTTCCACAGATACGCAGTATTTT
18,TRBD1,.,TRBV18,TRBJ1-5,CASSPLGRDRVSAQPQHF,TGTGCCAGCTCACCACTAGGTCGGGACAGGGTATCCGCCCAGCCCCAGCATTTT
14,.,.,TRBV5-1,TRBJ2-7,CASSLVMASSEQYF,TGCGCCAGCAGCTTGGTTATGGCCAGCAGCGAGCAGTACTTC
14,.,.,TRBV7-2,TRBJ2-1,CASTLSPSYNEQFF,TGTGCCAGCACCCTATCGCCTTCCTACAATGAGCAGTTCTTC
14,TRBD2,.,TRBV7-2,TRBJ2-3,CASSFRLAPDTQYF,TGTGCCAGCAGCTTCCGACTAGCCCCAGATACGCAGTATTTT
13,.,.,TRBV30,TRBJ2-7,CAWSPEANYEQYF,TGTGCCTGGAGTCCCGAAGCCAACTACGAGCAGTACTTC
16,TRBD1,.,TRBV7-9,TRBJ1-3,CASSEGQGSGGNTIYF,TGTGCCAGCAGCGAGGGACAGGGTTCCGGTGGAAACACCATATATTTT
13,.,.,TRBV7-9,TRBJ1-5,CASSLGRDQPQHF,TGTGCCAGCAGCTTAGGCCGGGATCAGCCCCAGCATTTT
13,.,.,TRBV19,TRBJ1-6,CASSTTENSPLHF,TGTGCCAGTAGTACAACAGAGAATTCACCCCTCCACTTT
13,.,.,TRBV11-2,TRBJ1-3,CASNQGSGNTIYF,TGTGCCAGCAACCAGGGCTCTGGAAACACCATATATTTT
15,.,.,TRBV10-3,TRBJ1-2,CAISESGRGGDGYTF,TGTGCCATCAGTGAGTCGGGCAGGGGAGGTGATGGCTACACCTTC
15,TRBD2,.,TRBV6-5,TRBJ2-1,CASSRTSGIRNEQFF,TGTGCCAGCAGTCGGACTAGCGGGATTAGGAATGAGCAGTTCTTC
15,TRBD1,.,TRBV6-5,TRBJ2-7,CASRTFDRGYYEQYF,TGTGCCAGCCGGACCTTCGACAGGGGTTATTACGAGCAGTACTTC
13,.,once,TRBV10-3,TRBJ2-7,CAISESGRADQYF,TGTGCCATCAGTGAGTCGGGCAGGGCGGACCAGTACTTC
14,TRBD1,.,TRBV7-2,TRBJ1-2,CASREDRGKYGYTF,TGTGCCAGCAGAGAAGACAGGGGAAAATATGGCTACACCTTC
15,.,.,TRBV30,TRBJ1-3,CAWSPGPSSGNTIYF,TGTGCCTGGAGCCCGGGACCGAGCTCTGGAAACACCATATATTTT
12,TRBD2,.,TRBV5-5,TRBJ2-7,CASSSGTKEQYF,TGTGCCAGCAGCTCGGGGACTAAAGAGCAGTACTTC
12,.,.,TRBV6-1,TRBJ1-1,CASSDGITEAFF,TGTGCCAGCAGTGATGGGATCACTGAAGCTTTCTTT
13,TRBD2,.,TRBV6-1,TRBJ2-1,CASKASGSHEQFF,TGTGCCAGCAAGGCTAGCGGGAGTCATGAGCAGTTCTTC
14,.,.,TRBV5-1,TRBJ1-1,CASSLGGGNTEAFF,TGCGCCAGCAGCTTGGGGGGCGGGAACACTGAAGCTTTCTTT
16,TRBD1,.,TRBV19,TRBJ1-1,CASSTSGTGPNTEAFF,TGTGCCAGTAGTACATCCGGGACAGGACCGAACACTGAAGCTTTCTTT
12,TRBD1,.,TRBV29-1,TRBJ1-1,CSANRDRFEAFF,TGCAGCGCCAACAGGGACAGGTTTGAAGCTTTCTTT
16,.,few,TRBV5-1,TRBJ1-2,CASAKGAGTFNYGYTF,TGCGCCAGCGCGAAAGGGGCAGGGACATTTAACTATGGCTACACCTTC
16,.,.,TRBV4-1,TRBJ2-3,CASSQEGSLYTDTQYF,TGCGCCAGCAGCCAAGAGGGCAGCCTATACACAGATACGCAGTATTTT
12,TRBD1,once,TRBV7-6,TRBJ1-1,CASSTGTGQAFF,TGTGCCAGCAGCACCGGGACAGGGCAAGCTTTCTTT
12,TRBD1,.,TRBV6-6,TRBJ1-1,CASSRTGAEAFF,TGTGCCAGCAGTAGAACAGGGGCTGAAGCTTTCTTT
18,TRBD2,.,TRBV19,TRBJ2-3,CASSPLRRASGHTDTQYF,TGTGCCAGTAGTCCCCTCCGCCGGGCTAGCGGGCACACAGATACGCAGTATTTT
11,.,.,TRBV6-1,TRBJ2-5,CASSVVETQYF,TGTGCCAGCAGTGTCGTGGAGACCCAGTACTTC
15,.,.,TRBV19,TRBJ2-3,CASSITPGITDTQYF,TGTGCCAGTAGTATAACGCCCGGAATCACAGATACGCAGTATTTT
15,.,few,TRBV19,TRBJ1-2,CASSTRNIGNYGYTF,TGTGCCAGTAGTACCCGAAATATAGGGAACTATGGCTACACCTTC
16,.,once,TRBV5-4,TRBJ2-3,CASRSAGTASTDTQYF,TGTGCCAGCAGATCCGCCGGGACCGCATCCACAGATACGCAGTATTTT
17,TRBD2,.,TRBV4-3,TRBJ2-2,CASSQGTSGGAGGELFF,TGCGCCAGCAGCCAAGGGACTAGCGGGGGGGCCGGCGGGGAGCTGTTTTTT
13,.,.,TRBV5-1,TRBJ2-1,CASSRYSYNEQFF,TGCGCCAGCAGCAGGTACAGCTACAATGAGCAGTTCTTC
13,.,.,TRBV28,TRBJ2-2,CASSPGGTGELFF,TGTGCCAGCAGTCCAGGGGGGACCGGGGAGCTGTTTTTT
15,TRBD2,.,TRBV5-1,TRBJ2-3,CASSLSGVSTDTQYF,TGCGCCAGCAGCTTGAGCGGGGTTAGCACAGATACGCAGTATTTT
13,.,.,TRBV5-1,TRBJ1-2,CASSLEHNYGYTF,TGCGCCAGCAGCTTGGAGCACAACTATGGCTACACCTTC
14,TRBD1,.,TRBV2,TRBJ1-4,CASSRPPRGEKLFF,TGTGCCAGCAGTCGACCACCCAGGGGGGAAAAACTGTTTTTT
11,.,once,TRBV29-1,TRBJ1-2,CSVFGGSRYTF,TGCAGCGTTTTCGGAGGGTCGAGGTACACCTTC
18,.,.,TRBV27,TRBJ1-3,CASSETPRQDFSGNTIYF,TGTGCCAGCAGCGAGACCCCGAGACAGGACTTCTCTGGAAACACCATATATTTT
13,.,.,TRBV29-1,TRBJ2-2,CSVERLNTGELFF,TGCAGCGTTGAACGGCTTAACACCGGGGAGCTGTTTTTT
15,.,.,TRBV28,TRBJ1-6,CASTINGISDSPLHF,TGTGCCAGCACCATAAATGGGATCTCGGATTCACCCCTCCACTTT
15,.,.,TRBV21-1,TRBJ2-7,CASSKDGQGFYEQYF,TGTGCCAGCAGCAAAGATGGGCAGGGATTCTACGAGCAGTACTTC
13,.,.,TRBV6-6,TRBJ1-1,CASSQRWNTEAFF,TGTGCCAGCAGCCAACGATGGAACACTGAAGCTTTCTTT
15,.,.,TRBV5-1,TRBJ2-3,CASSLGQTSTDTQYF,TGCGCCAGCAGCTTGGGGCAGACTAGCACAGATACGCAGTATTTT